A selection of T cell receptor beta chains follows, all from one sample in a study of cytomegalovirus exposure and HLA in healthy donors. Measured with immunoSEQ multiplex PCR; TCRdb has only the in-frame clones, and not every one. The repertoire table contains 65,000 to 90,000 clones. What was sequenced was PBMCs. The receptors shown here come from a female donor in good health and CMV-seropositive. CDR3s include the opening cysteine and the closing phenylalanine or tryptophan. D genes are given only for firm matches.

TRBV30,NA,TRBJ2-2,CAWSWAGSGELFF,TGTGCCTGGAGTTGGGCAGGGTCCGGGGAGCTGTTTTTT
TRBV19,TRBD2,TRBJ2-7,CASSTAGGAYEQYF,TGTGCCAGCAGTACAGCGGGGGGTGCCTACGAGCAGTACTTC
TRBV19,TRBD1,TRBJ1-6,CASSIVTGSYSPLHF,TGTGCCAGTAGTATAGTGACAGGGTCGTATTCACCCCTCCACTTT
TRBV18,TRBD2,TRBJ2-2,CASSPSGANTGELFF,TGTGCCAGCTCACCTAGCGGGGCGAACACCGGGGAGCTGTTTTTT
TRBV5-1,NA,TRBJ2-7,CASSLASPYEQYF,TGCGCCAGCAGCTTGGCTTCTCCCTACGAGCAGTACTTC
TRBV7-9,NA,TRBJ1-2,CASSANSAPSGYTF,TGTGCCAGCAGCGCAAACAGTGCCCCTTCTGGCTACACCTTC
TRBV28,NA,TRBJ2-5,CASSLSHQETQYF,TGTGCCAGCAGTTTATCTCACCAAGAGACCCAGTACTTC
TRBV6-5,NA,TRBJ1-3,CASSYLGGSGNTIYF,TGTGCCAGCAGTTACTTGGGAGGATCTGGAAACACCATATATTTT
TRBV6-5,NA,TRBJ1-1,CASSYHAMNTEAFF,TGTGCCAGCAGTTACCATGCGATGAACACTGAAGCTTTCTTT
TRBV28,NA,TRBJ1-2,CASRGGEGYTF,TGTGCCAGCAGGGGGGGAGAAGGCTACACCTTC
TRBV29-1,TRBD1,TRBJ1-5,CSVETGDSPQHF,TGCAGCGTTGAGACAGGGGATTCGCCCCAGCATTTT
TRBV6-4,TRBD2,TRBJ2-1,CASSDSLTSGTDYNEQFF,TGTGCCAGCAGTGACTCTTTGACTAGCGGGACTGACTACAATGAGCAGTTCTTC
TRBV6-1,TRBD1,TRBJ1-1,CASHRGQGTEAFF,TGTGCCAGCCACAGGGGGCAGGGCACTGAAGCTTTCTTT
TRBV6-6,NA,TRBJ1-2,CATITGDYGYTF,TGTGCCACCATCACGGGGGACTATGGCTACACCTTC
TRBV28,NA,TRBJ1-1,CASAGGDTEAFF,TGTGCCAGCGCGGGGGGGGACACTGAAGCTTTCTTT
TRBV29-1,TRBD1,TRBJ2-2,CSVKGQANTGELFF,TGCAGCGTAAAAGGACAGGCGAACACCGGGGAGCTGTTTTTT
TRBV5-1,NA,TRBJ2-7,CASSLGAYEQYF,TGCGCCAGCAGCTTGGGCGCCTACGAGCAGTACTTC